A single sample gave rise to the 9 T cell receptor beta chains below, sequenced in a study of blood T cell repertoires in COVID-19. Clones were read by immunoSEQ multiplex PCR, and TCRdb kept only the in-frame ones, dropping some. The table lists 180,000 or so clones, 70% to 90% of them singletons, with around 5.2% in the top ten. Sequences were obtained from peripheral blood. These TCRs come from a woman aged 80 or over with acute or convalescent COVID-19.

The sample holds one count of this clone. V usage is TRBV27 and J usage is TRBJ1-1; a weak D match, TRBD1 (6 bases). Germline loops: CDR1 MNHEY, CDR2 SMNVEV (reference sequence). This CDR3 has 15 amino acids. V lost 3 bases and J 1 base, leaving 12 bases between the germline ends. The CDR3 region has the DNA TGTGCCAGCAGTTTGTATCGGGGGGCGAACACTGAAGCTTTCTTT. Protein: CASSLYRGANTEAFF.

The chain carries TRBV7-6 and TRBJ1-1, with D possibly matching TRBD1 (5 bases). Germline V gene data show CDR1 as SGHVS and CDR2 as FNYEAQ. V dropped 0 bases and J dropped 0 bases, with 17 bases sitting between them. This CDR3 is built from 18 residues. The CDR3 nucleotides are TGTGCCAGCAGCTTAGCCCCGCCGGCAGGGAGGGTGAACACTGAAGCTTTCTTT. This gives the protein CASSLAPPAGRVNTEAFF.

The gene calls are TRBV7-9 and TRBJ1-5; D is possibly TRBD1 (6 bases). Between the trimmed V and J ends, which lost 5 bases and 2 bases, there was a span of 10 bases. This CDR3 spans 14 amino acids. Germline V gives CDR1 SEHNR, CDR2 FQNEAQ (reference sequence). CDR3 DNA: TGTGCCAGCAGCGCAGGACAGCGCAATCAGCCCCAGCATTTT. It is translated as CASSAGQRNQPQHF.

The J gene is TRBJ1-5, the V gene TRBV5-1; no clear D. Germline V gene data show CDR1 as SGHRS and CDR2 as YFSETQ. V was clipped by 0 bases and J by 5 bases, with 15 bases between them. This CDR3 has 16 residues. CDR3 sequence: CASSLVGRLADQPQHF. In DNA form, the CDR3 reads TGCGCCAGCAGCTTGGTAGGCAGGCTCGCCGATCAGCCCCAGCATTTT.

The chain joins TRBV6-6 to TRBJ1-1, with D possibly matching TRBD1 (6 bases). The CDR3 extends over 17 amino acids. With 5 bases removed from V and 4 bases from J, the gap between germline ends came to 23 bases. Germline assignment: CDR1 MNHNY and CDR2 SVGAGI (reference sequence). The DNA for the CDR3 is TGTGCCAGCAGTCGAAGGCCCCGGGGGGCGCTTTTCACTGAAGCTTTCTTT. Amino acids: CASSRRPRGALFTEAFF.

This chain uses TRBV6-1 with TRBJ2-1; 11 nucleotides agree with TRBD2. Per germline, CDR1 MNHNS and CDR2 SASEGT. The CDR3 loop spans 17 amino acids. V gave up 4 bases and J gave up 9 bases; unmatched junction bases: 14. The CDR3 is CASSGLAGRFVSIEQFF. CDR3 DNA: TGTGCCAGCAGTGGACTAGCGGGAAGGTTCGTTTCCATTGAGCAGTTCTTC.

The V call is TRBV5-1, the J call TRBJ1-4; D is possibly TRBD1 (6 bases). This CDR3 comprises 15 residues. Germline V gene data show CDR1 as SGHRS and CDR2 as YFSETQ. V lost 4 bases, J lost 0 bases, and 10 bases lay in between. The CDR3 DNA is TGCGCCAGCAGCACCGGACAGTCAACTAATGAAAAACTGTTTTTT. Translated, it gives CASSTGQSTNEKLFF.

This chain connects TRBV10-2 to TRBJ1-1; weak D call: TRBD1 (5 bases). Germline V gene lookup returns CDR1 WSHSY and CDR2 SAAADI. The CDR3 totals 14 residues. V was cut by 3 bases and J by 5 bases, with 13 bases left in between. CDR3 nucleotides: TGCGCCAGCAGTGAATTCCAGGGTGGTACTGAAGCTTTCTTT. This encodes CASSEFQGGTEAFF.

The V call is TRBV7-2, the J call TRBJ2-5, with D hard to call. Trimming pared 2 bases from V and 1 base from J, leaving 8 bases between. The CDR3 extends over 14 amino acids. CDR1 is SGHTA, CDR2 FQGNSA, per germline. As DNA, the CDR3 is TGTGCCAGCAGCTTATCCTCCAGCCAAGAGACCCAGTACTTC. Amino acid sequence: CASSLSSSQETQYF.